The following is a TCR beta chain sequence with its context. Its target is unknown. Every subset had its genomic DNA shared out evenly among several immunoSEQ plates. Profiled with immunoSEQ multiplex PCR; TCRdb holds only in-frame clones, not every one. This table has about 380,000 clones, about 97% appearing once. Germline V gene data show CDR1 as MDHEN and CDR2 as SYDVKM. The CDR3 runs 14 residues. Trimming shortened V by 3 bases and J by 0 bases, and 9 bases separated the two germline ends. The sample is drawn from a study of shared clonotypes between healthy human individuals. Study summary: Researchers assigned three CD4 naive, three CD4 memory, two CD8 naive and one CD8 memory plate to each donor.

General study results and limits: The rarefaction results pointed to incomplete sorted-subset sequencing despite large depth.

The clonotype comes from a man aged 30-40 years in good health. Sequenced sample: memory CD8+ T cells sorted from blood. Noted subset: CD45RO+ cells pooled with CCR7-negative TemRA cells. This chain uses TRBV28 with TRBJ2-7; maybe TRBD1 (6 bases). The CDR3 here is CASSFQDSSYEQYF. In DNA form, the CDR3 reads TGTGCCAGCAGTTTCCAGGACAGCTCCTACGAGCAGTACTTC. The full variable domain, in which reference TRBV28 and TRBJ2-7 provide the parts outside the CDR3, is DVKVTQSSRYLVKRTGEKVFLECVQDMDHENMFWYRQDPGLGLRLIYFSYDVKMKEKGDIPEGYSVSREKKERFSLILESASTNQTSMYLCASSFQDSSYEQYFGPGTRLTVT.